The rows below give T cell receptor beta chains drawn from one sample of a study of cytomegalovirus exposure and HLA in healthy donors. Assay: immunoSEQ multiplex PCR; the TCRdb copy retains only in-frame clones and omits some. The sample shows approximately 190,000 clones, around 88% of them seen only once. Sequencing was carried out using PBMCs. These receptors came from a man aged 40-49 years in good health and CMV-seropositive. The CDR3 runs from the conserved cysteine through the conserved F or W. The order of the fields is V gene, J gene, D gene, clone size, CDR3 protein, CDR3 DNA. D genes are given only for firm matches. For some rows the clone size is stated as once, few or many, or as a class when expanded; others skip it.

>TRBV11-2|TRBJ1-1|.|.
CASSFFRGTEAFF
TGTGCCAGCAGTTTTTTCAGGGGTACTGAAGCTTTCTTT
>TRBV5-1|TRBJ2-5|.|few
CASSWRRMETQYF
TGCGCCAGCAGCTGGAGAAGAATGGAGACCCAGTACTTC
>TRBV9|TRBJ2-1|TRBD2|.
CASSLMGGSSYNEQFF
TGTGCCAGCAGCCTTATGGGGGGGAGCTCCTACAATGAGCAGTTCTTC
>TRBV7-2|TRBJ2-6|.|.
CASSLSPSGANVLTF
TGTGCCAGCAGCTTAAGCCCGTCTGGGGCCAACGTCCTGACTTTC
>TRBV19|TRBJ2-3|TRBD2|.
CASSYTSGSTDTQYF
TGTGCCAGTAGTTATACTAGCGGGAGCACAGATACGCAGTATTTT
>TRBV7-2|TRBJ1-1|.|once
CASSSSTEAFF
TGTGCCAGCAGCTCGAGCACTGAAGCTTTCTTT
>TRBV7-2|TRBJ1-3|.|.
CASSRDTLANSGNTIYF
TGTGCCAGCAGCCGGGACACCCTGGCCAACTCTGGAAACACCATATATTTT
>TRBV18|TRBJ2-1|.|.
CASSPPSNNEQFF
TGTGCCAGCTCACCACCTTCAAACAATGAGCAGTTCTTC
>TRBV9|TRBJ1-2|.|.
CASSGGGTTNYGYTF
TGTGCCAGCAGCGGGGGCGGGACGACGAATTATGGCTACACCTTC
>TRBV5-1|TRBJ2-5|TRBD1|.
CASSLVGGEETQYF
TGCGCCAGCAGCTTAGTAGGGGGCGAAGAGACCCAGTACTTC
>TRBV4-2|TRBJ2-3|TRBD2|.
CASSQDSGRPGDTQYF
TGTGCCAGCAGCCAAGATAGCGGGAGGCCGGGAGATACGCAGTATTTT
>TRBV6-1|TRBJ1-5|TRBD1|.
CASSAWTGRNQPQHF
TGTGCCAGCAGTGCCTGGACAGGACGCAATCAGCCCCAGCATTTT
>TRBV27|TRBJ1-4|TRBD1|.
CASSLSDRGRSANEKLFF
TGTGCCAGCAGTTTATCCGACAGGGGGCGTTCTGCTAATGAAAAACTGTTTTTT
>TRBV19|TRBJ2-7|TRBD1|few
CASSIAGQGYYEQYF
TGTGCCAGTAGTATTGCAGGACAGGGATACTACGAGCAGTACTTC
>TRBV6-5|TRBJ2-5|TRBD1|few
CASTPQGTETQYF
TGTGCCAGCACACCACAGGGGACGGAGACCCAGTACTTC
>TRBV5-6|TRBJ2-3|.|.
CASSYGHPGTDTQYF
TGTGCCAGCAGCTATGGACACCCAGGCACAGATACGCAGTATTTT
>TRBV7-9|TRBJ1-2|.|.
CASSLSGYRNYGYTF
TGTGCCAGCAGCTTGTCAGGGTACCGAAACTATGGCTACACCTTC
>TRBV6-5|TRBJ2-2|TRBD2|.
CASTESGTNTGELFF
TGTGCCAGCACCGAGAGCGGGACGAACACCGGGGAGCTGTTTTTT
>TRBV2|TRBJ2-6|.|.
CASSAPSPGANGLTF
TGTGCCAGCAGTGCCCCATCCCCTGGGGCCAACGGCCTGACTTTC
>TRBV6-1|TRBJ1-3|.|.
CASSRSGDSGNTIYF
TGTGCCAGCAGCCGGTCAGGGGACTCTGGAAACACCATATATTTT
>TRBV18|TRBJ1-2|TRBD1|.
CASSRPGGWAYGYTF
TGTGCCAGCTCACGCCCAGGGGGATGGGCCTATGGCTACACCTTC
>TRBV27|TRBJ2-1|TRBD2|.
CASSSLAGSIYNEQFF
TGTGCCAGCAGTTCTTTAGCGGGATCCATCTACAATGAGCAGTTCTTC
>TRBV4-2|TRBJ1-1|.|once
CASSQDFTGNTEAFF
TGTGCCAGCAGCCAAGATTTTACCGGGAACACTGAAGCTTTCTTT
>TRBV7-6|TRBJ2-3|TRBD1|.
CASSLVGTGGFDTQYF
TGTGCCAGCAGCTTAGTTGGGACAGGGGGATTTGATACGCAGTATTTT
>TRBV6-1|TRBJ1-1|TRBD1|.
CASSRGGQGGTEAFF
TGTGCCAGCAGCCGAGGGGGCCAGGGTGGGACTGAAGCTTTCTTT
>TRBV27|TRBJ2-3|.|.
CASSLVTVKATDTQYF
TGTGCCAGCAGTTTAGTGACAGTCAAAGCCACAGATACGCAGTATTTT